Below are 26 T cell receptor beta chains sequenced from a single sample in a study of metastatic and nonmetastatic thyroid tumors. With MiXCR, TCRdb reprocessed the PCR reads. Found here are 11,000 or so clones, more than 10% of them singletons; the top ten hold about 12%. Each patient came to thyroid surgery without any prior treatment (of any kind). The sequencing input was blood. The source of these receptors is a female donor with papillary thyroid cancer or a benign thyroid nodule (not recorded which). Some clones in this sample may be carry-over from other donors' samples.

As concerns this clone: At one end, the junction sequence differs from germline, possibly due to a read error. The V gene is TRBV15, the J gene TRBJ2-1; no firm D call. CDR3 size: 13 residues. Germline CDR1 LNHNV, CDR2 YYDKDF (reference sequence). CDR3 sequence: CATSRDFDNEHFF. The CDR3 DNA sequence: TGCGCCACCAGCAGAGATTTCGATAATGAGCATTTCTTC. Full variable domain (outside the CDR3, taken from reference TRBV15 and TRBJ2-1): DAMVIQNPRYQVTQFGKPVTLSCSQTLNHNVMYWYQQKSSQAPKLLFHYYDKDFNNEADTPDNFQSRRPNTSFCFLDIRSPGLGDTAMYLCATSRDFDNEHFFGPGTRLTVL.

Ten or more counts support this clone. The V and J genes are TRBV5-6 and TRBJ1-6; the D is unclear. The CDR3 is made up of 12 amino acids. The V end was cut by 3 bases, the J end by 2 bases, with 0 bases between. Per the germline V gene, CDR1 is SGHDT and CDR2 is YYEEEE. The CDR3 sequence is CASSSYNSPLHF. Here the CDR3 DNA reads TGTGCCAGCAGCTCCTATAATTCACCCCTCCACTTT.

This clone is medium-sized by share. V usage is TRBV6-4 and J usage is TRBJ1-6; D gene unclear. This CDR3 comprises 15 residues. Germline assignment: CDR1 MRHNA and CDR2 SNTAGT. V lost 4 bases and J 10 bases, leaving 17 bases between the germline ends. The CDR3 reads CASSAGSPVRSPLHF. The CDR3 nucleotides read TGTGCCAGCAGTGCGGGCTCACCAGTCAGGTCACCCCTCCACTTT.

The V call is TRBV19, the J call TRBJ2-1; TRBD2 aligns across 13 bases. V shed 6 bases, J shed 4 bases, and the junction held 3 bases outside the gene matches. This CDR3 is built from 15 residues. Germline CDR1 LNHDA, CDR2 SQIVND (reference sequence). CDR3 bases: TGTGCCAGTAGGGGGACTAGCGGGGCTTACAATGAGCAGTTCTTC. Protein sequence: CASRGTSGAYNEQFF.

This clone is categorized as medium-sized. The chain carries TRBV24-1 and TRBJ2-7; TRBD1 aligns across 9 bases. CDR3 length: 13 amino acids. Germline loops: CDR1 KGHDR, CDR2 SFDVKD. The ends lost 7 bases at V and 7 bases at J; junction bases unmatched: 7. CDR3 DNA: TGTGCCACCAGCGCCGGGACAGGGAGTGAGCAGTACTTC. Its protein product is CATSAGTGSEQYF.

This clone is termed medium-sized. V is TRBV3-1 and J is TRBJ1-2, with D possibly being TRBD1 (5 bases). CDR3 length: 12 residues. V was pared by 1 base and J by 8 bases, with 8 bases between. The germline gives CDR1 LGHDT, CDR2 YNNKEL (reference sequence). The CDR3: CASSQVGTGYTF. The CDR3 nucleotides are TGTGCCAGCAGCCAAGTCGGGACGGGCTACACCTTC.

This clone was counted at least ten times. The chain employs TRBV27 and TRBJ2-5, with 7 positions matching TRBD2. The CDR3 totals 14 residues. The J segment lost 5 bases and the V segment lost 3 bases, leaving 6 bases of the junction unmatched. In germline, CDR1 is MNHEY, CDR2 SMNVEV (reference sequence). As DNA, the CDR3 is TGTGCCAGCAGTTTGGGGAGGGACGGGGAGACCCAGTACTTC. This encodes CASSLGRDGETQYF.

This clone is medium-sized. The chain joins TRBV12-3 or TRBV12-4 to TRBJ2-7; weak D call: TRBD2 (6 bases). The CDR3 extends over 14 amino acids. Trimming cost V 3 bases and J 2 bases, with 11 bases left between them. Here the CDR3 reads CASSFAGRTYEQYF. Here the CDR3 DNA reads TGTGCCAGCAGTTTCGCCGGGAGAACCTACGAGCAGTACTTC.

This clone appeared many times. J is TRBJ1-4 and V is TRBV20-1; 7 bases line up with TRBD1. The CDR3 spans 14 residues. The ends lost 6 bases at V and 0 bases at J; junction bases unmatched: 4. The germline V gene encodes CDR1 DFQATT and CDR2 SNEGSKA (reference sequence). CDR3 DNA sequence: TGCAGTGCCACCGGGACAGCAACTAATGAAAAACTGTTTTTT. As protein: CSATGTATNEKLFF.

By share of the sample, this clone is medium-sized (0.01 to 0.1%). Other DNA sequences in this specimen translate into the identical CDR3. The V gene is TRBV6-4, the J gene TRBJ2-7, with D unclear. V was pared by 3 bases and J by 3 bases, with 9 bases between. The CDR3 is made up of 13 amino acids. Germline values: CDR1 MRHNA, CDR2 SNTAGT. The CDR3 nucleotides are TGTGCCAGCAGTGAACGGGTACGCTACGAGCAGTACTTC. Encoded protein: CASSERVRYEQYF.

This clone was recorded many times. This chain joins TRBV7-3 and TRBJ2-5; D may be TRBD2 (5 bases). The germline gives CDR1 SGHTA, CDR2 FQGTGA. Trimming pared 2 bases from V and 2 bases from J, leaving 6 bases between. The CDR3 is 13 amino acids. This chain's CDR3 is CASSLGGQETQYF. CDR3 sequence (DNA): TGTGCCAGCAGCTTAGGAGGACAAGAGACCCAGTACTTC.

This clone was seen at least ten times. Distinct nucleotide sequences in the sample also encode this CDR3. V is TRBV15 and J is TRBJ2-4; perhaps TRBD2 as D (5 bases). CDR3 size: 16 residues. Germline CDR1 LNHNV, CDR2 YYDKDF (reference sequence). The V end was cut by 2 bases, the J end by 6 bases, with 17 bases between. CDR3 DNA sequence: TGTGCCACCAGCAGAACTAGTGGAATAGGAGGAAACATTCAGTACTTC. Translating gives CATSRTSGIGGNIQYF.

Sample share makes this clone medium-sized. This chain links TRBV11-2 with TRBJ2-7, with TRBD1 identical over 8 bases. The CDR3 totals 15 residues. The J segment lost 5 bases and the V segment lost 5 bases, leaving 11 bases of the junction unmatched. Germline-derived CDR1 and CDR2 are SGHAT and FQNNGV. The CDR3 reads CASSIYRGSPNEQYF. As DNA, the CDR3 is TGTGCCAGCAGCATTTACAGGGGGTCCCCCAACGAGCAGTACTTC. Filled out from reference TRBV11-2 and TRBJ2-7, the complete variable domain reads EAGVAQSPRYKIIEKRQSVAFWCNPISGHATLYWYQQILGQGPKLLIQFQNNGVVDDSQLPKDRFSAERLKGVDSTLKIQPAKLEDSAVYLCASSIYRGSPNEQYFGPGTRLTVT.

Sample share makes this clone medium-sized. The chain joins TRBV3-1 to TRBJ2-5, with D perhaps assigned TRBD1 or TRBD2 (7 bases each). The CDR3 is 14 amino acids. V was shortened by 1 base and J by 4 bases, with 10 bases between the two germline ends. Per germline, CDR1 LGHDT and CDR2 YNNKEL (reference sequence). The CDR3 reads CASSQAGGAETQYF. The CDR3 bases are TGTGCCAGCAGCCAAGCAGGGGGGGCAGAGACCCAGTACTTC.

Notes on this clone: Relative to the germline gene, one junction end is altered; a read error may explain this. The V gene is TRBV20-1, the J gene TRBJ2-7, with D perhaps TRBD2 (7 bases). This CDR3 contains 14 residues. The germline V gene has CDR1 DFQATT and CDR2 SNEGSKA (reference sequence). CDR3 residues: CSVREGGPSHEQYF. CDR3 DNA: TGCAGTGTTAGAGAGGGGGGGCCTTCCCACGAGCAATACTTC.

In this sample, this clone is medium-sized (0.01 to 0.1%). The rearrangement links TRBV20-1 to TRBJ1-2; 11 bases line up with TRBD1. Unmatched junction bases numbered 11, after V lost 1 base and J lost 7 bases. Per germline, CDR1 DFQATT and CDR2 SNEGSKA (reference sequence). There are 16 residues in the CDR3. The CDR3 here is CSARVPGQGARGGYTF. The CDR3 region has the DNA TGCAGTGCTAGAGTACCCGGACAGGGGGCAAGGGGTGGCTACACCTTC.

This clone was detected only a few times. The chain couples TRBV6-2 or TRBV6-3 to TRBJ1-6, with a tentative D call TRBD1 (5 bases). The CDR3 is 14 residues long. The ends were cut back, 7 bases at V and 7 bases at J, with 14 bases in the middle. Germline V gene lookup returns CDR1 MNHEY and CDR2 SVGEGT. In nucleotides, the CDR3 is TGTGCCAGCAATCCGGGCAGGGAGAATTCACCCCTCCACTTT. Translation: CASNPGRENSPLHF.

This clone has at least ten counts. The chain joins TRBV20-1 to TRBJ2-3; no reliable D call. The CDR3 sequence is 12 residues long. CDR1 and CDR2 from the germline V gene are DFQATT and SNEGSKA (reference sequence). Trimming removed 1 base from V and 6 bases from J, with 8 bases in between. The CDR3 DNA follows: TGCAGTGCTAGAGCCCTCGAGGATACGCAGTATTTT. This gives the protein CSARALEDTQYF.

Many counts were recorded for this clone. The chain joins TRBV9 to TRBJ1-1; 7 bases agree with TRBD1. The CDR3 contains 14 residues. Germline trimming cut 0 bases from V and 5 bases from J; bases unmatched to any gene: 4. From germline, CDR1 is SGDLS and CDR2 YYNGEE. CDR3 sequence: CASSVGQGKTEAFF. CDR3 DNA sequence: TGTGCCAGCAGCGTAGGACAGGGCAAAACTGAAGCTTTCTTT.

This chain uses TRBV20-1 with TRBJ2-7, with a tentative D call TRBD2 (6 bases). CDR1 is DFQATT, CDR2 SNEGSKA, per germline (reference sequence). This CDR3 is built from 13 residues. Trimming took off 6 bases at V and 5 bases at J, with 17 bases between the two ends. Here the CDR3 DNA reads TGCAGTGCCTTGGGAGTAGCGGTGAACGAGCAGTACTTC. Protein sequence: CSALGVAVNEQYF.

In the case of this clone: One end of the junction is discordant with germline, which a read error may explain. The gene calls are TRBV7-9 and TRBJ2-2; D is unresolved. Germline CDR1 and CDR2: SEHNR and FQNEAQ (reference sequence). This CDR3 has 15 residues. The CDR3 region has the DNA TGTGCCAGTAGCTTAGCAGGCCCAGTGACCGGGGAGCTGTTTTTT. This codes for CASSLAGPVTGELFF.

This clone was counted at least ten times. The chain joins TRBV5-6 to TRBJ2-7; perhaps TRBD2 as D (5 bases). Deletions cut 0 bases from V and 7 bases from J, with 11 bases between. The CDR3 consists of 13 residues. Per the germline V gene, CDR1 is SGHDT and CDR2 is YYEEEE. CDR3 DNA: TGTGCCAGCAGCTTGGCGGGCGGGCAGGAGCAGTACTTC. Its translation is CASSLAGGQEQYF.

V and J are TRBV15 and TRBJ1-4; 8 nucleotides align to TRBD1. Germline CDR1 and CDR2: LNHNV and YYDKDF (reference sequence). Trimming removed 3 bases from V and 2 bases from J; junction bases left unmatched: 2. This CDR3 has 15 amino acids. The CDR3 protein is CATSRTGATNEKLFF. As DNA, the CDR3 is TGTGCCACCAGCAGGACAGGGGCGACTAATGAAAAACTGTTTTTT.

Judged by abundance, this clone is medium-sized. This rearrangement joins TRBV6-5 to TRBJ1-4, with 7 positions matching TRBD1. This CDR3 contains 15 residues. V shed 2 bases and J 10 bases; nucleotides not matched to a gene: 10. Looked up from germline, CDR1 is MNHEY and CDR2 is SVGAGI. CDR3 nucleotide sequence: TGTGCCAGCAGTTACCTTCAGGGGGGGGGAGGAAAACTGTTTTTT. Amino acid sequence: CASSYLQGGGGKLFF.

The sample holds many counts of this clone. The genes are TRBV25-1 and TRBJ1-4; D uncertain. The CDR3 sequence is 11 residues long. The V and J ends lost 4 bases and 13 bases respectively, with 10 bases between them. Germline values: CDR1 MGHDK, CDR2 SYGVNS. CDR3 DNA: TGTGCCAGCAGTGTAGGAGCAAGACTGTTTTTT. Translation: CASSVGARLFF.

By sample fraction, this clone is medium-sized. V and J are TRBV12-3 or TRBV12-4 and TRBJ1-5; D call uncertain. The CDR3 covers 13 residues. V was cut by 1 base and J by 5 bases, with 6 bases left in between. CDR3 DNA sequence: TGTGCCAGCAGTTTAGGAGGGTATCAGCCCCAGCATTTT. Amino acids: CASSLGGYQPQHF.